A selection of T cell receptor beta chains follows, all from one sample in a study of blood T cell repertoires in COVID-19. TCRdb's copy holds only in-frame clones and misses some; the assay was immunoSEQ multiplex PCR. Seen here are 180,000 or so clones, about 89% observed once, and the top ten hold nearly 2.5%. Specimen: peripheral blood. Receptors were obtained from a man in his forties with active or convalescent COVID-19. Both conserved end residues are part of each CDR3. Fields, in order: clone size, D gene, J gene, V gene, CDR3 DNA, CDR3 protein. D genes are given only for firm matches. Part of the rows lack a size; the others show once, few, many or a class for expanded clones.

. . TRBJ2-1 TRBV3-1/TRBV3-2 TGTGCCAGCAGCCAAGAGCGGCGATCCTACAATGAGCAGTTCTTC CASSQERRSYNEQFF
few . TRBJ1-2 TRBV19 TGTGCCAGTAAGGTAACAGGGCTCGGCTACACCTTC CASKVTGLGYTF
. TRBD1 TRBJ2-5 TRBV30 TGTGCCGGAAGGGCAGCAGGGGGGACCCAGTACTTC CAGRAAGGTQYF
. TRBD1 TRBJ1-2 TRBV2 TGTGCCAGCAGTGTGATACAGGGGGCCTATGGCTACACCTTC CASSVIQGAYGYTF
. . TRBJ2-5 TRBV11-2 TGTGCCAGCCAGGGATTGGAGACCCAGTACTTC CASQGLETQYF
. . TRBJ2-3 TRBV19 TGTGCCAGTAGTATAGGCAGGGTTTCAGATACGCAGTATTTT CASSIGRVSDTQYF
. TRBD1 TRBJ2-7 TRBV7-2 TGTGCCAGCTACGACAGGGTTCCCCACGAGCAGTACTTC CASYDRVPHEQYF
once . TRBJ2-3 TRBV10-3 TGTGCCATCAGTGACAAGGCGGGGAGCACAGATACGCAGTATTTT CAISDKAGSTDTQYF
. TRBD1 TRBJ2-1 TRBV11-3 TGTGCCAGCAGCACCCGGACAGGGTCCTACAATGAGCAGTTCTTC CASSTRTGSYNEQFF
once TRBD2 TRBJ2-7 TRBV4-3 TGCGCCAGCAGCCAAGAAAACGGGGGGGAATGGTACGAGCAGTACTTC CASSQENGGEWYEQYF
. TRBD1 TRBJ1-1 TRBV3-1/TRBV3-2 TGTGCCAGCAGCCAAGATTCACCCGGACAGGGAGGGACTGAAGCTTTCTTT CASSQDSPGQGGTEAFF
. . TRBJ1-2 TRBV9 TGTGCCAGCAGCGTAGCCTCCCAGCCTAGGACACGAAGCCTCCCGTATGGCTACACCTTC CASSVASQPRTRSLPYGYTF
once . TRBJ1-4 TRBV4-1 TGCGCCAGCAGCCAGAGCATCGTCGAAAAACTGTTTTTT CASSQSIVEKLFF
. . TRBJ2-7 TRBV7-9 TGTGCCAGCAGCCCAATCCGGGACATATCCTACGAGCAGTACTTC CASSPIRDISYEQYF
. . TRBJ1-5 TRBV30 TGTGCCTGGAGTGTGAACGGAGGACCCCCTTTGCCCCAGCATTTT CAWSVNGGPPLPQHF
. . TRBJ1-2 TRBV6-4 TGTGCCAGCAGTCCCGGGGGTTCATATGGCTACACCTTC CASSPGGSYGYTF
. . TRBJ1-6 TRBV3-1/TRBV3-2 TGTGCCAGCAGCCAAGCACAGGGAGATTCACCCCTCCACTTT CASSQAQGDSPLHF
. TRBD1 TRBJ1-3 TRBV5-5 TGTGCCAGCAGCTTGACAGGGGGCTCTGGAAACACCATATATTTT CASSLTGGSGNTIYF
. TRBD1 TRBJ1-5 TRBV19 TGTGCCAGTAGGGACCCGAGACAGGGGGCAAGCAATCAGCCCCAGCATTTT CASRDPRQGASNQPQHF
. . TRBJ2-7 TRBV6-1 TGTGCCAGCAGTGAAGTAGCAACCTACGAGCAGTACTTC CASSEVATYEQYF
. . TRBJ1-1 TRBV7-2 TGTGCCAGCAGCTTAGCGTGGGTTTTCCCCCGTGAGGGCACTGAAGCTTTCTTT CASSLAWVFPREGTEAFF
. TRBD2 TRBJ2-1 TRBV7-2 TGTGCCAGCAGCTCGTCCGGGACTAGCGGGTACAATGAGCAGTTCTTC CASSSSGTSGYNEQFF
once TRBD1 TRBJ1-2 TRBV28 TGTGCCAGCAGTTTTGGGGGACAGAACTATGGCTACACCTTC CASSFGGQNYGYTF
. . TRBJ2-1 TRBV11-2 TGTGCCAGCAGCTTAGGACACGCCAATGAGCAGTTCTTC CASSLGHANEQFF
. TRBD2 TRBJ2-3 TRBV5-4 TGTGCCAGCAGCTTGGTAGCGGGGGGTGGAGATACGCAGTATTTT CASSLVAGGGDTQYF
. . TRBJ1-6 TRBV5-1 TGCGCCAGCAGCTTGGAGGTGGGGGGGAATTCACCCCTCCACTTT CASSLEVGGNSPLHF
. TRBD1 TRBJ2-2 TRBV5-1 TGCGCCAGCAGCTCCCAGGGGGTCGGTAGTGGGGAGCTGTTTTTT CASSSQGVGSGELFF
. . TRBJ2-5 TRBV5-5 TGTGCCAGCAGCACCACTCGACAGAGTCAAGAGACCCAGTACTTC CASSTTRQSQETQYF
. . TRBJ2-7 TRBV14 TGTGCCAGCAGCCCAGGTTACGAGCAGTACTTC CASSPGYEQYF